The source of this T cell receptor (beta chain) is a study of T cell clonotyping in hematopoietic cell transplantation. General observations from the study: Higher Inverse Simpson Index values in graft donor and pretransplant recipient predicted broader posttransplant TCR diversity. At the given depth, recipient repertoires were over 95% de novo clonotypes.

The CDR3 totals 16 residues. J lost 2 bases, V lost 3 bases, and 8 bases had no gene match. Looked up from germline, CDR1 is ENHRY and CDR2 is SYGVKD. Comment on this clone: The antigen is undetermined.

Profiling relied on immunoSEQ multiplex PCR, and the TCRdb table lists in-frame clones only, not all of them. The profile shows about 69,000 clones, around 94% of them singletons. Sequences were obtained from peripheral blood mononuclear cells. This receptor was taken from a man aged 50 or older in good health. Some clones in this sample may be carry-over from other donors' samples. The chain couples TRBV10-3 to TRBJ2-3; 7 positions match TRBD1. The CDR3 DNA follows: TGTGCCATCAGTGACCGAGAGACAGGGTTCACAGATACGCAGTATTTT. Its translation is CAISDRETGFTDTQYF.